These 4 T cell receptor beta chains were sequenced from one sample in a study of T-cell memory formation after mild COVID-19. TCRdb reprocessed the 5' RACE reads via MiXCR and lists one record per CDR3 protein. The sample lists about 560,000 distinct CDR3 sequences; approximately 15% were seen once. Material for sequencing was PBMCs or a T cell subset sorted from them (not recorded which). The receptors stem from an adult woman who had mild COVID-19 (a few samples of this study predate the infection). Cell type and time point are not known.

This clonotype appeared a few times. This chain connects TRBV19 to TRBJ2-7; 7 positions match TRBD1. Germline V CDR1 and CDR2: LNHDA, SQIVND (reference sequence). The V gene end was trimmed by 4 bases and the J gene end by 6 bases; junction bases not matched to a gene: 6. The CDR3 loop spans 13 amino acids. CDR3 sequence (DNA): TGTGCCAGTAGTACGGGACAGCTCGCCGAGCAGTACTTC. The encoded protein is CASSTGQLAEQYF.

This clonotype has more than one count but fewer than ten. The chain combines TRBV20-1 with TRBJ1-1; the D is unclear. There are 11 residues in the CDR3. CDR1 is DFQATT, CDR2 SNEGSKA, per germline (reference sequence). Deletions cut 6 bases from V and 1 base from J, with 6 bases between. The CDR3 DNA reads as TGCAGTGCGGACTGGAACACTGAAGCTTTCTTT. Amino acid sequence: CSADWNTEAFF.

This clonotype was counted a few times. In DNA form, the CDR3 reads TGTGCCAGCAGCTTGGGAAGGGGGCGAAGGAATACGCAGTATTTT. This gives the protein CASSLGRGRRNTQYF. V is TRBV5-6 and J is TRBJ2-3; 7 bases fit TRBD1. This CDR3 comprises 15 residues. The ends lost 0 bases at V and 7 bases at J; junction bases unmatched: 8. CDR1 is SGHDT, CDR2 YYEEEE, per germline.

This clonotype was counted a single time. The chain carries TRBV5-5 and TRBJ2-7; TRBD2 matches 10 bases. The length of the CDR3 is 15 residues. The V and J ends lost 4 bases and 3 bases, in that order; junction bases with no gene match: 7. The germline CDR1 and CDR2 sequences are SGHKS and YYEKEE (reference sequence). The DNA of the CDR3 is TGTGCCAGCAGCCCGAGCGGGGGGGCAAACTACGAGCAGTACTTC. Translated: CASSPSGGANYEQYF.